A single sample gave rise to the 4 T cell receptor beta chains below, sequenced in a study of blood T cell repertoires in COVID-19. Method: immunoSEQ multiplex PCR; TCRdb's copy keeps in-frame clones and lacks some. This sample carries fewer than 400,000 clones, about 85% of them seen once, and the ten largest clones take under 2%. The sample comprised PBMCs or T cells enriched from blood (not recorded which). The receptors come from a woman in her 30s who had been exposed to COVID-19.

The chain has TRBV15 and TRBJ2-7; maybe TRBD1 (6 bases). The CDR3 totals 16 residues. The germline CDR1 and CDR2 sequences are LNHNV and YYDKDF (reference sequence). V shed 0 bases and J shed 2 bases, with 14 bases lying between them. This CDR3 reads CATSRDFGGTPYEQYF. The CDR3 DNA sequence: TGTGCCACCAGCAGAGATTTTGGGGGCACCCCCTACGAGCAGTACTTC.

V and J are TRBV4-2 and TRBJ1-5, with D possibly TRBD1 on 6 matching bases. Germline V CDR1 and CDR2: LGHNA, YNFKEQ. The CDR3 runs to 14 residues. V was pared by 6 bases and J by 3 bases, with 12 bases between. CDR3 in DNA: TGTGCCAGCAGTCAAACAGGGAACAATCAGCCCCAGCATTTT. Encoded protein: CASSQTGNNQPQHF.

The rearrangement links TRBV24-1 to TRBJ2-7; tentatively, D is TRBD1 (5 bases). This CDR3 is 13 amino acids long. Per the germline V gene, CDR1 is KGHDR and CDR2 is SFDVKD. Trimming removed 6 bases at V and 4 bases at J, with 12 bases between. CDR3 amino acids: CATSRGPGYEQYF. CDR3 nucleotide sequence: TGTGCCACCAGTAGGGGTCCAGGTTACGAGCAGTACTTC.

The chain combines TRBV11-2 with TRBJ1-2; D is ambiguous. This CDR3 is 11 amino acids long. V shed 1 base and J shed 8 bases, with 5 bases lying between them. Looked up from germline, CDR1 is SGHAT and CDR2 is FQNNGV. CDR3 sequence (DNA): TGTGCCAGCAGCTTAGTAGCCGGCTACACCTTC. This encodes CASSLVAGYTF.